The next 30 T cell receptor beta chains were all read from a single sample in a study of OX40 agonist ivuxolimab in advanced cancers. TCRdb's table, derived via immunoSEQ multiplex PCR, lists solely in-frame clones and lacks some. The sample records about 12,000 clones, 65% to 75% being singletons. This specimen was CD4+ or CD8+ T cells sorted from blood, taken in a trial of the OX40 agonist ivuxolimab. The receptor set was obtained from an adult with an advanced solid tumor such as melanoma, head and neck, liver or kidney cancer.

This CDR3 is CSVNGASGGADTQYF. The CDR3 DNA follows: TGCAGCGTGAATGGGGCTAGCGGGGGAGCAGATACGCAGTATTTT. This chain connects TRBV29-1 to TRBJ2-3, with 10 bases identical to TRBD2. This CDR3 contains 15 residues. Looked up from germline, CDR1 is SQVTM and CDR2 is ANQGSEA. The V segment lost 6 bases and the J segment 4 bases; nucleotides outside the gene matches: 10.

J is TRBJ2-1 and V is TRBV15, with D perhaps assigned TRBD1 or TRBD2 (5 bases each). Germline V lookup: CDR1 LNHNV, CDR2 YYDKDF (reference sequence). CDR3 size: 15 residues. V was shortened by 0 bases and J by 5 bases, with 11 bases between the two germline ends. The DNA of the CDR3 is TGTGCCACCAGCAGAGAAGGGACCGGGGACAATGAGCAGTTCTTC. It encodes CATSREGTGDNEQFF.

The V call is TRBV27, the J call TRBJ1-6; D gene ambiguous. The V gene lost 6 bases and the J gene lost 8 bases, with 29 bases spanning the gap. The CDR3 is 19 residues long. The germline gives CDR1 MNHEY, CDR2 SMNVEV (reference sequence). Written as DNA, the CDR3 is TGTGCCAGCAGCCTTACCCCGGAGGCAGCAAAGGTTTTGGATTCACCCCTCCACTTT. Translation: CASSLTPEAAKVLDSPLHF.

The J gene is TRBJ1-1, the V gene TRBV7-8; D perhaps matches TRBD1 (5 bases). The V end was cut by 3 bases, the J end by 1 base, with 9 bases between. In germline, CDR1 is SGHVS, CDR2 FQNEAQ. The CDR3 covers 14 residues. Written as DNA, the CDR3 is TGTGCCAGCAGCTTTTCGGGGGGGAACACTGAAGCTTTCTTT. Translating gives CASSFSGGNTEAFF.

V and J are TRBV27 and TRBJ2-7; the D call may be TRBD1 or TRBD2 (5 bases each). The CDR3 is 14 residues long. Trimming removed 4 bases at V and 0 bases at J, with 10 bases between. Germline V CDR1 and CDR2: MNHEY, SMNVEV (reference sequence). The chain's CDR3 is CASSSRGPSYEQYF. DNA of the CDR3: TGTGCCAGCAGTTCCCGGGGACCCTCCTACGAGCAGTACTTC.

The V call is TRBV4-2, the J call TRBJ2-5, with 13 bases that match TRBD2. CDR3 size: 16 residues. Germline CDR1 LGHNA, CDR2 YNFKEQ. With 6 bases clipped from V and 4 bases from J, the junction kept 8 bases outside the gene matches. CDR3 DNA: TGTGCCAGCAGTCAGGGGACTAGCGGGATCGGAGAGACCCAGTACTTC. Translated: CASSQGTSGIGETQYF.

The genes are TRBV6-6 and TRBJ1-4, with D uncertain. V lost 8 bases and J 8 bases, leaving 21 bases between the germline ends. Germline loops: CDR1 MNHNY, CDR2 SVGAGI (reference sequence). This CDR3 region has 15 residues. CDR3 loop: CASGDGTKEAEKLFF. The CDR3 nucleotides are TGTGCCAGCGGAGACGGAACAAAAGAAGCGGAAAAACTGTTTTTT.

By share, this clone counts as large (0.1 to 1%). This chain joins TRBV5-4 and TRBJ2-7; TRBD2 matches 10 bases. The ends lost 4 bases at V and 5 bases at J; junction bases unmatched: 15. This CDR3 has 17 amino acids. Germline V gene data show CDR1 as SGHNT and CDR2 as YYREEE (reference sequence). In DNA, the CDR3 is TGTGCCAGCAGCCTACGGGGAAGCGGGAGGGCCGATGACGAGCAGTACTTC. This translates into CASSLRGSGRADDEQYF.

The V gene is TRBV7-9, the J gene TRBJ2-1, with 7 bases fitting TRBD2. Per the germline V gene, CDR1 is SEHNR and CDR2 is FQNEAQ (reference sequence). CDR3 size: 16 residues. J lost 3 bases, V lost 0 bases, and 5 bases had no gene match. CDR3 in amino acids: CASSLARSGGYNEQFF. CDR3 DNA: TGTGCCAGCAGCTTAGCGCGGTCGGGGGGCTACAATGAGCAGTTCTTC.

This clone is medium-sized. The chain is built from TRBV7-9 and TRBJ2-1; D ambiguous. This CDR3 is 13 amino acids long. Trimming removed 3 bases from V and 5 bases from J, with 8 bases in between. Germline V gene lookup returns CDR1 SEHNR and CDR2 FQNEAQ (reference sequence). The DNA of the CDR3 is TGTGCCAGCAGCTTTTCATTTGACAATGAGCAGTTCTTC. It specifies CASSFSFDNEQFF.

This chain uses TRBV6-1 with TRBJ2-5; perhaps D is TRBD1 or TRBD2 (5 bases each). Trimming pared 6 bases from V and 7 bases from J, leaving 15 bases between. This CDR3 spans 13 amino acids. Germline V lookup: CDR1 MNHNS, CDR2 SASEGT. This CDR3 reads CASRGDPIGTQYF. In nucleotides, the CDR3 is TGTGCCAGCAGGGGGGATCCTATTGGGACCCAGTACTTC.

This clone came up once. This rearrangement joins TRBV2 to TRBJ2-5; D gene ambiguous. Germline assignment: CDR1 SNHLY and CDR2 FYNNEI. The CDR3 spans 13 residues. Between the trimmed V and J ends, which lost 4 bases and 0 bases, there was a span of 6 bases. The CDR3 region is CASSGPYQETQYF. In DNA form, the CDR3 reads TGTGCCAGCAGTGGGCCGTACCAAGAGACCCAGTACTTC.

This clone was detected a few times. V is TRBV7-8 and J is TRBJ2-3; D is undetermined. The germline CDR1 and CDR2 sequences are SGHVS and FQNEAQ. This CDR3 region has 14 residues. Trimming cost V 2 bases and J 3 bases, with 9 bases left between them. The CDR3 DNA sequence: TGTGCCAGCAGCTTATTGAGGCAAACAGATACGCAGTATTTT. It yields the protein CASSLLRQTDTQYF.

The rearrangement joins TRBV6-6 to TRBJ1-1; unclear D gene. The CDR3 is made up of 15 amino acids. V lost 4 bases to trimming and J lost 4 bases, with 16 bases between them. Germline V gives CDR1 MNHNY, CDR2 SVGAGI (reference sequence). CDR3 nucleotides: TGTGCCAGCAGTTTACCTACCGGGGTGGGCACTGAAGCTTTCTTT. Translated: CASSLPTGVGTEAFF.

J is TRBJ1-2 and V is TRBV28, with 9 bases identical to TRBD1. This CDR3 comprises 15 residues. CDR1 and CDR2 (germline): MDHEN, SYDVKM. The trim removed 6 bases at V and 2 bases at J, leaving 7 bases unmatched. The CDR3 nucleotides are TGTGCCAGCAGAAAGGGACAGGGCGAAAACTATGGCTACACCTTC. Residues: CASRKGQGENYGYTF.

This clone appeared a single time. The rearrangement links TRBV6-4 to TRBJ2-7, with D uncertain. The V end was cut by 2 bases, the J end by 8 bases, with 19 bases between. The germline V gene has CDR1 MRHNA and CDR2 SNTAGT. The CDR3 consists of 15 residues. The chain's CDR3 is CASSDADGAFVKQYF. For the CDR3, the DNA is TGTGCCAGCAGTGACGCGGACGGAGCCTTCGTTAAGCAGTACTTC.

J is TRBJ2-1 and V is TRBV5-6; 8 bases agree with TRBD2. CDR1 and CDR2 from the germline V gene are SGHDT and YYEEEE. V lost 1 base, J lost 5 bases, and 11 bases stayed unmatched. The CDR3 runs 17 residues. DNA for the CDR3: TGTGCCAGCAGCTTGTTTGCGGGGGGACCAACCCACAATGAGCAGTTCTTC. The encoded protein is CASSLFAGGPTHNEQFF.

About this clone: Other DNA sequences in this specimen translate into the identical CDR3. The gene calls are TRBV5-1 and TRBJ2-3; no reliable D call. Germline V gene data show CDR1 as SGHRS and CDR2 as YFSETQ. The length of the CDR3 is 14 residues. V lost 0 bases and J lost 2, with 7 bases in between. For the CDR3, the DNA is TGCGCCAGCAGCTTGGGGACCCTCACAGATACGCAGTATTTT. It translates to CASSLGTLTDTQYF.

Only a few counts were recorded for this clone. The chain employs TRBV19 and TRBJ2-1; 10 bases align to TRBD2. The CDR3 runs to 15 residues. With 4 bases clipped from V and 4 bases from J, the junction kept 4 bases outside the gene matches. Germline V gene data show CDR1 as LNHDA and CDR2 as SQIVND (reference sequence). CDR3 bases: TGTGCCAGTAGTAAAGGACTAGCGGCGTACAATGAGCAGTTCTTC. Amino acid sequence: CASSKGLAAYNEQFF.

The J gene is TRBJ2-3, the V gene TRBV7-2; 11 bases fit TRBD1. CDR1 is SGHTA and CDR2 is FQGNSA in the germline V gene. V was pared by 6 bases and J by 4 bases, with 3 bases of the junction left unmatched. The CDR3 runs to 14 residues. The CDR3 DNA reads as TGTGCCAGCAGACCGGGACAGGGGGCAGATACGCAGTATTTT. Encoded protein: CASRPGQGADTQYF.

The chain carries TRBV11-2 and TRBJ2-7; TRBD2 agrees at 9 bases. The junction had 4 bases not matched to a gene; V was cut back by 1 base and J by 3 bases. This CDR3 has 15 residues. Germline assignment: CDR1 SGHAT and CDR2 FQNNGV. The CDR3 bases are TGTGCCAGCAGCTTAGTAGCGGGGGCGAACTACGAGCAGTACTTC. This encodes CASSLVAGANYEQYF.

This clone is deemed medium-sized. V is TRBV7-9 and J is TRBJ2-7; 8 nucleotides align to TRBD1. Germline lookup yields CDR1 SEHNR and CDR2 FQNEAQ (reference sequence). The CDR3 has 17 amino acids. Trimming cost V 1 base and J 3 bases; bases outside gene matches: 11. Here the CDR3 reads CASSLGGQAADNYEQYF. The CDR3 region has the DNA TGTGCCAGCAGCTTAGGGGGACAGGCCGCAGACAACTACGAGCAGTACTTC.

A single count supports this clone. The V and J genes are TRBV5-1 and TRBJ2-2; either TRBD1 or TRBD2 may supply D (5 bases each). Germline V gene sequence: CDR1 SGHRS, CDR2 YFSETQ. This CDR3 comprises 16 residues. V was clipped by 5 bases and J by 4 bases, with 18 bases between them. CDR3: CASRRGWVDPTGELFF. CDR3 in DNA: TGCGCCAGCAGGAGGGGTTGGGTGGACCCCACCGGGGAGCTGTTTTTT.

CDR3: CASSFGTGRNNEQFF. The CDR3 region has the DNA TGTGCCAGCAGCTTCGGGACAGGGCGAAACAATGAGCAGTTCTTC. The chain recombines TRBV7-2 with TRBJ2-1, with 9 bases identical to TRBD1. Germline CDR1 and CDR2: SGHTA and FQGNSA. The junction had 5 bases not matched to a gene; V was cut back by 3 bases and J by 5 bases. The CDR3 has 15 amino acids.

The chain joins TRBV19 to TRBJ1-1; D is unclear. The germline CDR1 and CDR2 sequences are LNHDA and SQIVND (reference sequence). The CDR3 consists of 13 residues. V lost 3 bases and J 5 bases, leaving 10 bases between the germline ends. CDR3 in amino acids: CASSIGSWTEAFF. The CDR3 region has the DNA TGTGCCAGTAGTATTGGGAGTTGGACTGAAGCTTTCTTT.

This chain connects TRBV5-1 to TRBJ2-3; 10 bases are a match to TRBD2. J lost 6 bases, V lost 0 bases, and 4 bases had no gene match. The germline V gene has CDR1 SGHRS and CDR2 YFSETQ. This CDR3 has 15 amino acids. The CDR3 protein is CASSLAAGGPDTQYF. CDR3 bases: TGCGCCAGCAGCTTGGCAGCGGGGGGGCCGGATACGCAGTATTTT.

The rearrangement uses TRBV19 and TRBJ2-7, with 9 positions matching TRBD2. CDR3 size: 12 residues. With V trimmed by 4 bases and J by 6 bases, 1 base remained unmatched. Germline CDR1 reads LNHDA; CDR2 reads SQIVND (reference sequence). CDR3: CASSKGLAEQYF. CDR3 nucleotides: TGTGCCAGTAGTAAGGGACTAGCCGAGCAGTACTTC.

The rearrangement joins TRBV6-6 to TRBJ2-3; maybe TRBD2 (5 bases). The CDR3 extends over 15 amino acids. The germline V and J ends were trimmed by 2 bases and 2 bases, with 11 bases remaining between them. CDR1 is MNHNY and CDR2 is SVGAGI in the germline V gene (reference sequence). CDR3 sequence: CASSYVGLDTDTQYF. CDR3 in DNA: TGTGCCAGCAGTTACGTCGGACTCGACACAGATACGCAGTATTTT.

The chain links TRBV9 to TRBJ1-1; no clear D. With 5 bases removed from V and 3 bases from J, the gap between germline ends came to 8 bases. The CDR3 runs 12 residues. CDR1 and CDR2 from the germline V gene are SGDLS and YYNGEE. This CDR3 reads CASSGDDTEAFF. The CDR3 nucleotides read TGTGCCAGCAGTGGGGATGACACTGAAGCTTTCTTT. The whole variable domain, remainder taken from reference TRBV9 and TRBJ1-1, is DSGVTQTPKHLITATGQRVTLRCSPRSGDLSVYWYQQSLDQGLQFLIQYYNGEERAKGNILERFSAQQFPDLHSELNLSSLELGDSALYFCASSGDDTEAFFGQGTRLTVV.

This clone was counted once. This sequence joins TRBV11-2 and TRBJ2-7, with 10 bases lining up with TRBD2. The CDR3 sequence is 16 residues long. The ends lost 1 base at V and 2 bases at J; junction bases unmatched: 5. Germline V gene lookup returns CDR1 SGHAT and CDR2 FQNNGV. CDR3: CASSLVAGGSTYEQYF. As DNA, the CDR3 is TGTGCCAGCAGCTTAGTAGCGGGAGGTTCAACCTACGAGCAGTACTTC.